The rows below give T cell receptor beta chains drawn from one sample of a study of blood T cell repertoires in COVID-19. TCRdb's table, derived via immunoSEQ multiplex PCR, lists solely in-frame clones and lacks some. The data hold 60,000 to 80,000 clones, with 85% to 90% observed a single time. Material: peripheral blood. The source of these receptors is a woman in her sixties or seventies with COVID-19, enrolled during active disease. The CDR3 runs from the conserved cysteine through the conserved F or W. The D gene is left open where the match is weak. Where a row states a size, it is once, few, many or the class of an expanded clone; other rows omit it.

TRBV28	TRBJ1-5	-	-	TGTGCCAGCATTACAGGGTTTCAGCCCCAGCATTTT	CASITGFQPQHF
TRBV5-1	TRBJ1-2	-	-	TGCGCCAGCAGAAGTTCAGGGAAGGTCTATGGCTACACCTTC	CASRSSGKVYGYTF
TRBV2	TRBJ1-3	-	-	TGTGCCAGCAGCCAGGCGGGGGGCACCATATATTTT	CASSQAGGTIYF
TRBV14	TRBJ2-5	-	-	TGTGCCAGCAGCCAAGTGGGCTTCCGCGGGGAGACCCAGTACTTC	CASSQVGFRGETQYF
TRBV20-1	TRBJ1-2	-	-	TGCAGTGCTAGTTCGGCGGTGGACTCCTATGGCTACACCTTC	CSASSAVDSYGYTF
TRBV7-2	TRBJ2-1	-	TRBD1	TGTGCCAGCAGTATCGACAGGGTTCCATCCAATGAGCAGTTCTTC	CASSIDRVPSNEQFF
TRBV6-5	TRBJ1-2	few	-	TGTGCCAGCAGTCGGGATCAGACCTATGGCTACACCTTC	CASSRDQTYGYTF
TRBV10-3	TRBJ1-1	once	TRBD1	TGTGCCATCAGCCCTACGACAGGGTGGAGTACTGAAGCTTTCTTT	CAISPTTGWSTEAFF
TRBV19	TRBJ2-7	-	TRBD1	TGTGCCAGTACCTCTTACACAGGGGGCAGTTACGAGCAGTACTTC	CASTSYTGGSYEQYF
TRBV10-3	TRBJ2-1	once	TRBD2	TGTGCCGTCCGAGGGACTAGCGGGACCCGGGAGCAGTTCTTC	CAVRGTSGTREQFF
TRBV18	TRBJ1-5	-	-	TGTGCCAGCTCACCACCAGGGGCATCCAATCAGCCCCAGCATTTT	CASSPPGASNQPQHF
TRBV13	TRBJ1-4	-	-	TGTGCCAGCAGCCCGGGAACGAATGAAAAACTGTTTTTT	CASSPGTNEKLFF
TRBV6-5	TRBJ1-2	-	-	TGTGCCAGCAGTTGGCGGCCTCAGCACTATGGCTACACCTTC	CASSWRPQHYGYTF
TRBV11-2	TRBJ1-2	-	TRBD1	TGTGCCAGCAGCTTAGTAGTTGGACAGGGGAACTATGGCTACACCTTC	CASSLVVGQGNYGYTF